One and the same sample provided the 3 T cell receptor beta chains below, sequenced in a study of shared clonotypes between healthy human individuals. The protocol was immunoSEQ multiplex PCR, while the TCRdb copy is restricted to in-frame clones and leaves out a portion. The sample records some 500,000 clones, 95% to 97% being singletons. The source material was naive CD4+ T cells sorted from blood. Subset denoted: CD45RA+ positively selected. Receptors were obtained from a woman aged 25 to 39 in good health.

The V call is TRBV7-2, the J call TRBJ1-5, with D uncertain. The V gene's germline CDR1 is SGHTA and CDR2 FQGNSA. The CDR3 has 16 residues. V was shortened by 1 base and J by 6 bases, with 16 bases between the two germline ends. CDR3 DNA sequence: TGTGCCAGCAGCTTAGAAGTGGTGGGCTTGTCTCAGCCCCAGCATTTT. It is translated as CASSLEVVGLSQPQHF.

The chain uses TRBV7-9 and TRBJ1-6, with D possibly matching TRBD1 (5 bases). V was trimmed by 1 base and J by 10 bases, leaving 14 bases between them. The germline V gene encodes CDR1 SEHNR and CDR2 FQNEAQ (reference sequence). This CDR3 region has 15 residues. The CDR3 region is CASSLVVSGTSPLHF. The CDR3 DNA sequence: TGTGCCAGCAGCTTAGTTGTGTCAGGGACCTCACCCCTCCACTTT.

The chain carries TRBV18 and TRBJ1-3, with a possible D match to TRBD1 (5 bases). CDR3 length: 18 amino acids. With 3 bases removed from V and 4 bases from J, the gap between germline ends came to 22 bases. From germline, CDR1 is KGHSH and CDR2 LQKENI. The DNA of the CDR3 is TGTGCCAGCTCACCGGCGGCCTCGGGACCTTCCCCCGGAAACACCATATATTTT. This encodes CASSPAASGPSPGNTIYF.